Listed here are 30 T cell receptor beta chains from one sample, sequenced in a study of shared clonotypes between healthy human individuals. Profiling relied on immunoSEQ multiplex PCR, and the TCRdb table lists in-frame clones only, not all of them. The sample has about 340,000 clones; 73% are singletons. The sequencing sample was made of memory CD4+ T cells sorted from blood. The subset: CD45RA-negative fraction. These receptors were collected from a man aged 30-40 years in good health.

The J gene is TRBJ2-7, the V gene TRBV5-4; 13 bases are a match to TRBD2. With V trimmed by 3 bases and J by 3 bases, 6 bases remained unmatched. From germline, CDR1 is SGHNT and CDR2 YYREEE (reference sequence). The CDR3 is 16 residues long. In DNA, the CDR3 is TGTGCCAGCAGCTATAGGACTAGCGGGAGAGTCTACGAGCAGTACTTC. Translation: CASSYRTSGRVYEQYF. The variable domain in full, with the rest retrieved from reference TRBV5-4 and TRBJ2-7, is ETGVTQSPTHLIKTRGQQVTLRCSSQSGHNTVSWYQQALGQGPQFIFQYYREEENGRGNFPPRFSGLQFPNYSSELNVNALELDDSALYLCASSYRTSGRVYEQYFGPGTRLTVT.

This chain joins TRBV5-6 and TRBJ1-5; 9 bases match TRBD1. The germline CDR1 and CDR2 sequences are SGHDT and YYEEEE. The length of the CDR3 is 17 residues. V shed 4 bases and J 1 base; nucleotides not matched to a gene: 9. The CDR3 loop is CASSLRTGVVSNQPQHF. The CDR3 DNA reads as TGTGCCAGCAGCCTTAGGACAGGGGTGGTAAGCAATCAGCCCCAGCATTTT. Filled out from reference TRBV5-6 and TRBJ1-5, the complete variable domain reads DAGVTQSPTHLIKTRGQQVTLRCSPKSGHDTVSWYQQALGQGPQFIFQYYEEEERQRGNFPDRFSGHQFPNYSSELNVNALLLGDSALYLCASSLRTGVVSNQPQHFGDGTRLSIL.

The V call is TRBV7-3, the J call TRBJ2-1; D is unresolved. This CDR3 contains 13 residues. Germline loops: CDR1 SGHTA, CDR2 FQGTGA. Between the trimmed V and J ends, which lost 5 bases and 9 bases, there was a span of 14 bases. CDR3 bases: TGTGCCAGCAGCGCCACCCTAGGAGTTGAGCAGTTCTTC. Its translation: CASSATLGVEQFF.

The V gene is TRBV7-8, the J gene TRBJ1-5; 9 positions match TRBD1. CDR3 length: 16 amino acids. Germline CDR1 and CDR2: SGHVS and FQNEAQ. V was pared by 4 bases and J by 6 bases, with 10 bases of the junction left unmatched. The CDR3 sequence is CASSSIPGQGFQPQHF. The CDR3 nucleotides are TGTGCCAGCAGCTCTATCCCGGGACAGGGTTTTCAGCCCCAGCATTTT.

The chain has TRBV15 and TRBJ1-4; 9 positions match TRBD1. V shed 3 bases, J shed 3 bases, and the junction held 14 bases outside the gene matches. Per germline, CDR1 LNHNV and CDR2 YYDKDF (reference sequence). The CDR3 is 19 amino acids. The CDR3 is CATSRTGTGSIPANEKLFF. In DNA, the CDR3 is TGTGCCACCAGCAGGACCGGGACAGGGTCAATTCCGGCTAATGAAAAACTGTTTTTT.

The sample holds a few counts of this clone. This chain connects TRBV4-2 to TRBJ2-1; 10 nucleotides line up with TRBD2. Germline loops: CDR1 LGHNA, CDR2 YNFKEQ. V was pared by 1 base and J by 9 bases, with 6 bases of the junction left unmatched. The CDR3 length is 15 residues. The CDR3 reads CASSQGASGSFEQFF. The CDR3 bases are TGTGCCAGCAGCCAAGGGGCTAGCGGGAGTTTTGAGCAGTTCTTC.

This chain joins TRBV7-6 and TRBJ2-5; D remains unclear. V dropped 1 base and J dropped 2 bases, with 14 bases sitting between them. Germline assignment: CDR1 SGHVS and CDR2 FNYEAQ. This CDR3 has 16 residues. CDR3 sequence: CASSLGSSAAQETQYF. Here the CDR3 DNA reads TGTGCCAGCAGCTTAGGGTCGTCGGCGGCGCAAGAGACCCAGTACTTC.

J is TRBJ2-2 and V is TRBV6-5; 9 nucleotides align to TRBD2. Germline assignment: CDR1 MNHEY and CDR2 SVGAGI. Losses at the gene ends were 6 bases for V and 6 bases for J; bases not matched to a gene: 5. The CDR3 runs 14 residues. The CDR3 DNA sequence: TGTGCCAGCAGACATAGCGGGAGAGCCGGGGAGCTGTTTTTT. Protein sequence: CASRHSGRAGELFF.

This clone was observed a few times. The sample has other DNA sequences that encode this CDR3 too. V and J are TRBV18 and TRBJ2-2; 10 nucleotides line up with TRBD2. The germline V gene encodes CDR1 KGHSH and CDR2 LQKENI. The CDR3 sequence is 16 residues long. With 6 bases clipped from V and 1 base from J, the junction kept 5 bases outside the gene matches. The CDR3 sequence: CASSPTSGLNTGELFF. CDR3 sequence (DNA): TGTGCCAGCTCGCCGACTAGCGGGCTGAACACCGGGGAGCTGTTTTTT.

V and J are TRBV5-1 and TRBJ1-2, with D unclear. CDR3 length equals 14 residues. V gave up 0 bases and J gave up 3 bases, with 9 bases separating them. Germline V CDR1 and CDR2: SGHRS, YFSETQ. The CDR3 region is CASSLAPGDYGYTF. The CDR3 nucleotides are TGCGCCAGCAGCTTGGCCCCGGGAGACTATGGCTACACCTTC.

The chain couples TRBV2 to TRBJ2-2; a weak D match, TRBD2 (6 bases). Germline lookup yields CDR1 SNHLY and CDR2 FYNNEI. CDR3 size: 14 residues. The ends were cut back, 4 bases at V and 4 bases at J, with 10 bases in the middle. CDR3 amino acids: CASSGRGSTGELFF. The CDR3 DNA follows: TGTGCCAGCAGTGGTCGGGGGTCCACCGGGGAGCTGTTTTTT. Looking up the rest from reference TRBV2 and TRBJ2-2 gives the full variable domain: EPEVTQTPSHQVTQMGQEVILRCVPISNHLYFYWYRQILGQKVEFLVSFYNNEISEKSEIFDDQFSVERPDGSNFTLKIRSTKLEDSAMYFCASSGRGSTGELFFGEGSRLTVL.

The chain has TRBV19 and TRBJ1-2, with D possibly matching TRBD1 (6 bases). CDR3 length equals 12 residues. V lost 8 bases, J lost 4 bases, and 11 bases lay in between. CDR1 and CDR2 (germline): LNHDA, SQIVND (reference sequence). The CDR3 coding sequence is TGTGCCAGTTGGGGGCTGCCCTATGGCTACACCTTC. As protein: CASWGLPYGYTF. Drawing the rest from reference TRBV19 and TRBJ1-2, the complete variable domain is DGGITQSPKYLFRKEGQNVTLSCEQNLNHDAMYWYRQDPGQGLRLIYYSQIVNDFQKGDIAEGYSVSREKKESFPLTVTSAQKNPTAFYLCASWGLPYGYTFGSGTRLTVV.

The V gene is TRBV27, the J gene TRBJ2-1, with 7 bases that match TRBD2. Germline V gives CDR1 MNHEY, CDR2 SMNVEV (reference sequence). The V and J ends lost 4 bases and 9 bases, in that order; junction bases with no gene match: 9. CDR3 length equals 14 residues. The CDR3 loop is CASSSRLATAEQFF. The DNA of the CDR3 is TGTGCCAGCAGTTCGAGACTAGCTACGGCTGAGCAGTTCTTC.

The chain employs TRBV7-2 and TRBJ1-1; D is unresolved. Trimming stripped 9 bases from V and 1 base from J, with 9 bases between. The CDR3 is 12 amino acids. Germline V gene sequence: CDR1 SGHTA, CDR2 FQGNSA. The CDR3 coding sequence is TGTGCCAGTCGACACCCGAACACTGAAGCTTTCTTT. The encoded protein is CASRHPNTEAFF.

The genes are TRBV30 and TRBJ1-6; tentative D call: TRBD1 (5 bases). The CDR3 has 15 amino acids. In germline, CDR1 is GTSNPN, CDR2 SVGIG (reference sequence). V gave up 6 bases and J gave up 0 bases, with 12 bases separating them. The CDR3 DNA follows: TGTGCCTGCCTGGACAAAAACTCCTATAATTCACCCCTCCACTTT. Translation: CACLDKNSYNSPLHF.

A single count supports this clone. The rearrangement links TRBV14 to TRBJ2-5; D unresolved. V lost 3 bases and J lost 5, with 7 bases in between. Germline V CDR1 and CDR2: SGHDN, FVKESK. The CDR3 extends over 12 amino acids. The CDR3 protein is CASSHAHETQYF. Written as DNA, the CDR3 is TGTGCCAGCAGCCATGCACACGAGACCCAGTACTTC.

The chain employs TRBV6-5 and TRBJ2-2, with 7 bases fitting TRBD2. V lost 4 bases to trimming and J lost 4 bases; unmatched junction nucleotides: 9. This CDR3 is 16 amino acids long. From germline, CDR1 is MNHEY and CDR2 SVGAGI. The chain's CDR3 is CASSSRELAPTGELFF. CDR3 nucleotides: TGTGCCAGCAGTTCCAGGGAACTAGCGCCCACCGGGGAGCTGTTTTTT.

The gene calls are TRBV5-6 and TRBJ2-7; D may be TRBD2 (7 bases). This CDR3 has 15 residues. The V end was cut by 3 bases, the J end by 5 bases, with 18 bases between. From germline, CDR1 is SGHDT and CDR2 YYEEEE. The CDR3 sequence is CASSSTRTGGDEQYF. The CDR3, as DNA: TGTGCCAGCAGCTCCACTAGAACGGGGGGCGACGAGCAGTACTTC.

This chain uses TRBV5-6 with TRBJ2-5; tentatively, D is TRBD1 (6 bases). V was clipped by 6 bases and J by 2 bases, with 11 bases between them. This CDR3 is 13 amino acids long. The germline V gene encodes CDR1 SGHDT and CDR2 YYEEEE. The CDR3 sequence: CASKPRGQETQYF. The DNA for the CDR3 is TGTGCCAGCAAGCCCAGGGGACAAGAGACCCAGTACTTC.

The chain employs TRBV19 and TRBJ2-5, with D maybe TRBD2 (7 bases). The germline V and J ends were trimmed by 3 bases and 5 bases, with 16 bases remaining between them. The CDR3 sequence is 15 residues long. Germline loops: CDR1 LNHDA, CDR2 SQIVND (reference sequence). The CDR3, as DNA: TGTGCCAGTAGTATCCCGGGGGGCCTAGGGGAGACCCAGTACTTC. Protein product: CASSIPGGLGETQYF.

This clone was observed a single time. The V and J genes are TRBV11-2 and TRBJ2-3, with D unresolved. This CDR3 is 12 amino acids long. Germline CDR1 is SGHAT and CDR2 is FQNNGV. Trimming removed 0 bases at V and 9 bases at J, with 7 bases between. CDR3: CASSLDLYTQYF. The CDR3 DNA reads as TGTGCCAGCAGCTTAGATCTCTACACGCAGTATTTT. Full variable domain (rest looked up from reference TRBV11-2 and TRBJ2-3): EAGVAQSPRYKIIEKRQSVAFWCNPISGHATLYWYQQILGQGPKLLIQFQNNGVVDDSQLPKDRFSAERLKGVDSTLKIQPAKLEDSAVYLCASSLDLYTQYFGPGTRLTVL.

This clone was counted ten times or more. The V call is TRBV19, the J call TRBJ1-1; D is undetermined. V lost 4 bases to trimming and J lost 4 bases, with 10 bases between them. In germline, CDR1 is LNHDA, CDR2 SQIVND (reference sequence). CDR3 length: 13 amino acids. CDR3 residues: CASSSGMATEAFF. The DNA of the CDR3 is TGTGCCAGTAGTAGCGGCATGGCCACTGAAGCTTTCTTT. The full variable domain, with the rest looked up from reference TRBV19 and TRBJ1-1, is DGGITQSPKYLFRKEGQNVTLSCEQNLNHDAMYWYRQDPGQGLRLIYYSQIVNDFQKGDIAEGYSVSREKKESFPLTVTSAQKNPTAFYLCASSSGMATEAFFGQGTRLTVV.

V is TRBV30 and J is TRBJ1-1; possible D gene TRBD1, 6 bases. V was cut by 3 bases and J by 1 base, with 12 bases left in between. Germline values: CDR1 GTSNPN, CDR2 SVGIG (reference sequence). This CDR3 contains 14 residues. The CDR3 spells CAWSWGQANTEAFF. DNA of the CDR3: TGTGCCTGGAGCTGGGGGCAGGCGAACACTGAAGCTTTCTTT.

The chain employs TRBV11-2 and TRBJ2-3, with D unresolved. CDR3 size: 13 residues. Germline lookup yields CDR1 SGHAT and CDR2 FQNNGV. With 5 bases removed from V and 5 bases from J, the gap between germline ends came to 11 bases. As DNA, the CDR3 is TGTGCCAGCAGCGTGTCTAGGCTAGATACGCAGTATTTT. Translated: CASSVSRLDTQYF.

The chain joins TRBV5-1 to TRBJ1-4; D is uncertain. The CDR3 length is 14 residues. Germline V gene sequence: CDR1 SGHRS, CDR2 YFSETQ. Trimming removed 2 bases at V and 5 bases at J, with 10 bases between. This CDR3 reads CASSFNPGNEKLFF. CDR3 in DNA: TGCGCCAGCAGCTTTAATCCAGGAAATGAAAAACTGTTTTTT. The variable domain in full, with the rest retrieved from reference TRBV5-1 and TRBJ1-4, is KAGVTQTPRYLIKTRGQQVTLSCSPISGHRSVSWYQQTPGQGLQFLFEYFSETQRNKGNFPGRFSGRQFSNSRSEMNVSTLELGDSALYLCASSFNPGNEKLFFGSGTQLSVL.

This chain links TRBV28 with TRBJ2-3, with 9 bases that match TRBD2. The CDR3 sequence is 18 residues long. Germline assignment: CDR1 MDHEN and CDR2 SYDVKM. With 2 bases clipped from V and 4 bases from J, the junction kept 13 bases outside the gene matches. The CDR3 is CASSLRLDSGGTPDTQYF. The CDR3 DNA sequence: TGTGCCAGCAGTTTACGGTTGGATAGCGGGGGCACCCCAGATACGCAGTATTTT.

The chain uses TRBV19 and TRBJ2-3, with TRBD1 identical over 10 bases. Germline V gene lookup returns CDR1 LNHDA and CDR2 SQIVND (reference sequence). V lost 7 bases and J lost 7; bases outside the gene matches: 8. The CDR3 sequence is 14 residues long. CDR3 in amino acids: CASKGDRGLNTQYF. CDR3 nucleotide sequence: TGTGCCAGTAAGGGGGACAGGGGTCTCAATACGCAGTATTTT.

This chain joins TRBV6-1 and TRBJ2-5, with 8 bases that match TRBD1. CDR1 MNHNS and CDR2 SASEGT come from the germline V gene. The junction had 6 bases not matched to a gene; V was cut back by 6 bases and J by 3 bases. There are 14 residues in the CDR3. The CDR3 here is CASRLDRAKETQYF. The CDR3 region has the DNA TGTGCCAGCAGACTGGACAGGGCCAAAGAGACCCAGTACTTC.

This chain links TRBV18 with TRBJ2-3, with D tentatively TRBD1 or TRBD2 (5 bases each). Trimming took off 2 bases at V and 5 bases at J, with 11 bases between the two ends. CDR3 length: 14 amino acids. From germline, CDR1 is KGHSH and CDR2 LQKENI. The CDR3 is CASSPLGTQDTQYF. The DNA for the CDR3 is TGTGCCAGCTCACCATTGGGGACCCAAGATACGCAGTATTTT.

This clone was picked up a small number of times. This chain connects TRBV18 to TRBJ2-3; no firm D call. The V gene's germline CDR1 is KGHSH and CDR2 LQKENI. V was shortened by 2 bases and J by 4 bases, with 7 bases between the two germline ends. The CDR3 spans 13 residues. The CDR3 spells CASSPGTADTQYF. CDR3 in DNA: TGTGCCAGCTCACCAGGTACGGCAGATACGCAGTATTTT.